The 9 T cell receptor beta chains below all came from one sample that was sequenced in a study of OX40 agonist ivuxolimab in advanced cancers. Data came from immunoSEQ multiplex PCR; TCRdb stores just in-frame clones and leaves some out. The data show around 86,000 clones, with about 92% seen just once and roughly an eighth held by the top ten. The starting material was CD4+ or CD8+ T cells sorted from blood, obtained in a trial of the OX40 agonist ivuxolimab. All receptors derive from an adult with an advanced solid tumor such as melanoma, head and neck, liver or kidney cancer.

J is TRBJ1-2 and V is TRBV5-1, with 7 bases identical to TRBD1. Losses at the gene ends were 0 bases for V and 0 bases for J; bases not matched to a gene: 14. This CDR3 is 19 amino acids long. In germline, CDR1 is SGHRS, CDR2 YFSETQ. CDR3 amino acids: CASSLGLRDRTRSNYGYTF. In DNA form, the CDR3 reads TGCGCCAGCAGCTTGGGACTCAGGGACAGAACCCGATCTAACTATGGCTACACCTTC.

This clone occurred once. This chain joins TRBV1 and TRBJ2-7; the table names TRBD1, a call not compared with the DNA. TRBV1 is designated a pseudogene. The CDR3 totals 14 residues. This CDR3 is CTSSPQGAPYEQYF. The CDR3 bases are TGCACCAGCAGCCCCCAGGGGGCCCCCTACGAGCAGTACTTC.

There are a few counts of this clone. In the same sample, other DNA sequences code for this CDR3. The chain links TRBV19 to TRBJ1-1; D remains unclear. With 3 bases removed from V and 0 bases from J, the gap between germline ends came to 5 bases. Germline-derived CDR1 and CDR2 are LNHDA and SQIVND (reference sequence). CDR3 length: 13 residues. The CDR3 bases are TGTGCCAGTAGTATCTCGGTGAACACTGAAGCTTTCTTT. Residues: CASSISVNTEAFF.

Only a few counts were recorded for this clone. The chain links TRBV29-1 to TRBJ1-1; 7 bases are shared with TRBD1. The CDR3 sequence is 13 residues long. The germline gives CDR1 SQVTM, CDR2 ANQGSEA. The V segment lost 0 bases and the J segment 5 bases; nucleotides outside the gene matches: 3. DNA of the CDR3: TGCAGCGTTGAAGACACAGGGGATACTGAAGCTTTCTTT. This sequence encodes CSVEDTGDTEAFF.

The V gene is TRBV15, the J gene TRBJ2-2, with D maybe TRBD1 (5 bases). Between the trimmed V and J ends, which lost 7 bases and 8 bases, there was a span of 17 bases. This CDR3 spans 14 amino acids. From germline, CDR1 is LNHNV and CDR2 YYDKDF (reference sequence). For the CDR3, the DNA is TGTGCCACCACCCCGACAGAATTTACAGGGGAGCTGTTTTTT. It translates to CATTPTEFTGELFF.

The CDR3 DNA is TGTGCCAGCAGCTTAGGGGCGGAGTCCTACGAGCAGTACTTC. Its translation: CASSLGAESYEQYF. This chain joins TRBV7-6 and TRBJ2-7; unclear D gene. V was trimmed by 1 base and J by 1 base, leaving 8 bases between them. The V gene's germline CDR1 is SGHVS and CDR2 FNYEAQ. CDR3 length equals 14 residues.

This clone has only one observation. The V gene is TRBV19, the J gene TRBJ1-4, with a weak D call TRBD1 (5 bases). Per the germline V gene, CDR1 is LNHDA and CDR2 is SQIVND (reference sequence). The CDR3 length is 16 residues. The V end was cut by 5 bases, the J end by 7 bases, with 20 bases between. The CDR3, as DNA: TGTGCCAGTAGTTGGGACCCCTTCGGGCCGACTGAAAAACTGTTTTTT. This translates into CASSWDPFGPTEKLFF. Filled out from reference TRBV19 and TRBJ1-4, the complete variable domain reads DGGITQSPKYLFRKEGQNVTLSCEQNLNHDAMYWYRQDPGQGLRLIYYSQIVNDFQKGDIAEGYSVSREKKESFPLTVTSAQKNPTAFYLCASSWDPFGPTEKLFFGSGTQLSVL.

The chain couples TRBV13 to TRBJ2-3; 10 positions agree with TRBD1. CDR1 is PRHDT and CDR2 is FYEKMQ in the germline V gene (reference sequence). The CDR3 loop spans 13 amino acids. This CDR3 reads CAGRDRGADTQYF. CDR3 bases: TGTGCAGGCCGGGACAGGGGTGCAGATACGCAGTATTTT.

The chain uses TRBV4-3 and TRBJ2-5; TRBD2 matches 9 bases. The CDR3 loop spans 18 amino acids. V gave up 0 bases and J gave up 2 bases; unmatched junction bases: 10. Looked up from germline, CDR1 is LGHNA and CDR2 is YSLEER. This chain's CDR3 is CASSQDYATSGEQETQYF. In DNA, the CDR3 is TGCGCCAGCAGCCAAGATTACGCGACTAGCGGTGAACAAGAGACCCAGTACTTC.